The rows below give T cell receptor beta chains drawn from one sample of a study of cytomegalovirus exposure and HLA in healthy donors. TCRdb's copy holds only in-frame clones and misses some; the assay was immunoSEQ multiplex PCR. Found here are over 75,000 clones, approximately 80% of them singletons; the top ten hold over 15%. Sequencing input: PBMCs. Receptors were obtained from a man in his fifties or sixties in good health and CMV-seropositive. CDR3s include the opening cysteine and the closing phenylalanine or tryptophan. D genes are given only for firm matches. Size is stated for part of the rows, as once, few or many counts, or as a class when the clone is expanded.

CDR3nt,CDR3aa,v_gene,d_gene,j_gene,abundance
TGTGCTAGTGGCTATGATCCTTTCGAAGCCCAGCATTTT,CASGYDPFEAQHF,TRBV12-5,-,TRBJ1-5,once
TGTGCCAGCAGCGGGGGACAGGGTAGCCTCAATCAGCCCCAGCATTTT,CASSGGQGSLNQPQHF,TRBV5-6,TRBD1,TRBJ1-5,many
TGTGCCAGTAGCTCTAGAGCAGCGGTGGGCACTGAAGCTTTCTTT,CASSSRAAVGTEAFF,TRBV19,-,TRBJ1-1,once
TGCGCCAGCAGCCAAGATTGGGGCAGGGTGAATAATTCACCCCTCCACTTT,CASSQDWGRVNNSPLHF,TRBV4-3,-,TRBJ1-6,-
TGCGCCAGCAGCTTGGGAGCGGGGAGGACCTACGAGCAGTACTTC,CASSLGAGRTYEQYF,TRBV5-1,TRBD2,TRBJ2-7,once
TGTGCCAGCAGCACCCGCGATCAGGGGGCCGCCAAAAACATTCAGTACTTC,CASSTRDQGAAKNIQYF,TRBV7-9,TRBD1,TRBJ2-4,-
TGTGCCAGTAGCTCGACAGCTAACAGGGGGCGAGGTTCACCCCTCCACTTT,CASSSTANRGRGSPLHF,TRBV19,TRBD1,TRBJ1-6,-
TGTGCCAGCAGCCCGGGACAGGGCGGCACAAACATTCAGTACTTC,CASSPGQGGTNIQYF,TRBV4-2,TRBD1,TRBJ2-4,-
TGTGCCGCGGGGGTTGGAGCTGGAAACACCATATATTTT,CAAGVGAGNTIYF,TRBV7-9,-,TRBJ1-3,-
TGTGCCAGCAGTTCTACAGGGAACACTGAAGCTTTCTTT,CASSSTGNTEAFF,TRBV2,-,TRBJ1-1,-
TGCGCCAGCAGCTTGCTGACTCCTCCCTTAGAGCAGTACTTC,CASSLLTPPLEQYF,TRBV5-1,-,TRBJ2-7,-
TGTGCCAGCAGCTCCAAGGACAGGTCCCACGAGCAGTACTTC,CASSSKDRSHEQYF,TRBV7-9,TRBD1,TRBJ2-7,-
TGCGCCAGCAGTGAAGGACAGGAGAGCACAGATACGCAGTATTTT,CASSEGQESTDTQYF,TRBV10-1,TRBD1,TRBJ2-3,-
TGCGCCAGCAGCTTGGGTCGATCTAGAGCCTCTGGAAACACCATATATTTT,CASSLGRSRASGNTIYF,TRBV5-1,-,TRBJ1-3,-
TGTGCCAGTATCCGGAATCAGGGGGTCGGAGAGCTGTTTTTT,CASIRNQGVGELFF,TRBV19,TRBD1,TRBJ2-2,-
TGTGCCAGCAGTGATCAGCGGGGGAACACCGGGGAGCTGTTTTTT,CASSDQRGNTGELFF,TRBV25-1,TRBD2,TRBJ2-2,-
TGTGCCTGGAGCGCCGGCCAAGAGACCCAGTACTTC,CAWSAGQETQYF,TRBV30,-,TRBJ2-5,few
TGTGCCAGCAGTTACTCGAAAAGCGACTATGGCTACACCTTC,CASSYSKSDYGYTF,TRBV6-6,-,TRBJ1-2,-
TGTGCCAGCAGTCCCAGACTAGGGGACACCGGGGAGCTGTTTTTT,CASSPRLGDTGELFF,TRBV28,-,TRBJ2-2,few
TGTTCCAGCAGCTTGCAAGGAGGGGCCACAGATACGCAGTATTTT,CSSSLQGGATDTQYF,TRBV7-9,-,TRBJ2-3,-
TGTGCCAGCAGCTTAAGCGGACAGGGGGCGTCCGAGCAGTACTTC,CASSLSGQGASEQYF,TRBV7-3,TRBD1,TRBJ2-7,-
TGTGCCAGCAGCTTGGTAAACGTAGCGGGGGTTCACACCGGGGAGCTGTTTTTT,CASSLVNVAGVHTGELFF,TRBV5-4,TRBD2,TRBJ2-2,-
TGCAGCGCGAGCCGGGGAATCTATGGCTACACCTTC,CSASRGIYGYTF,TRBV29-1,-,TRBJ1-2,once
TGTGCCAGCAGTTTAGGCCCTTTGAACCGTTTATATGGCTACACCTTC,CASSLGPLNRLYGYTF,TRBV27,-,TRBJ1-2,once
TGTGCCAGTAGTCCTGGACAGGGGGCGGGCCAGCCCCAGCATTTT,CASSPGQGAGQPQHF,TRBV19,TRBD1,TRBJ1-5,-
TGTGCCAGCAGCCAAGGTTTGACAGGTGGCTACACCTTC,CASSQGLTGGYTF,TRBV4-2,-,TRBJ1-2,-
TGTGCCAGCAGTGAAGCGGGGGGGACTCCTGGCTACACCTTC,CASSEAGGTPGYTF,TRBV6-1,-,TRBJ1-2,few
TGTGCCAGCAGCGGACAGGGAGGTTTAGATAATTCACCCCTCCACTTT,CASSGQGGLDNSPLHF,TRBV5-4,TRBD1,TRBJ1-6,-
TGTGCCAGCAGCTTGGGACCTGCGGAGGGGTCAGCCACAGATACGCAGTATTTT,CASSLGPAEGSATDTQYF,TRBV5-8,-,TRBJ2-3,-
TGTGCCAGCAGCGCCGGGACAGGCTCCACTGAAGCTTTCTTT,CASSAGTGSTEAFF,TRBV7-6,TRBD1,TRBJ1-1,-
TGCGCCAGCAGCCAACCCGGGGGACCTGGGACGGATACGCAGTATTTT,CASSQPGGPGTDTQYF,TRBV4-1,-,TRBJ2-3,once
TGTGCCAGCTCACCTAGACAGGGAATGGGCAACACTGAAGCTTTCTTT,CASSPRQGMGNTEAFF,TRBV18,TRBD1,TRBJ1-1,-
TGTGCCATCAGCGGGGGTAGCTCCTACAATGAGCAGTTCTTC,CAISGGSSYNEQFF,TRBV10-3,-,TRBJ2-1,-
TGTGCCAGTCGGGAGACAGGGTTAATGATGAGGCTGTTTTTT,CASRETGLMMRLFF,TRBV6-5,TRBD1,TRBJ1-4,-
TGTGCCAGCAGAATAGGACAGTTGAACACTGAAGCTTTCTTT,CASRIGQLNTEAFF,TRBV6-1,-,TRBJ1-1,-
TGTGCCAGCAGCTTAGGTCGACTAGCGGGGGGGCCGAACAATGAGCAGTTCTTC,CASSLGRLAGGPNNEQFF,TRBV7-2,TRBD2,TRBJ2-1,-
TGTGCCTGGAACCAGGGGGCCGGGGGTGGCTACACCTTC,CAWNQGAGGGYTF,TRBV30,TRBD1,TRBJ1-2,-
TGCGCCAGCAGCTTGGGTAGCGGGGCCACAGATACGCAGTATTTT,CASSLGSGATDTQYF,TRBV5-1,TRBD2,TRBJ2-3,-
TGTGCCAGCAGCCAAGATCTATCCCGCGTGCCCCAGCATTTT,CASSQDLSRVPQHF,TRBV4-2,-,TRBJ1-5,-
TGTGCCAGCACGAGACTAGCGGGGGGCAGGGGGGAGCTGTTTTTT,CASTRLAGGRGELFF,TRBV11-2,TRBD2,TRBJ2-2,few
TGTGCCAGCAGTTACTCGGGGCAGGGGAGCTATGGCTACACCTTC,CASSYSGQGSYGYTF,TRBV6-5,-,TRBJ1-2,-
TGTGCCAGCAGTCCCTACGGGGGACCGATGAACACTGAAGCTTTCTTT,CASSPYGGPMNTEAFF,TRBV6-6,-,TRBJ1-1,-